This is a list of T cell receptor beta chains from one sample in a study of blood T cells in healthy people across ages. TCRdb re-derived calls from the 5' RACE reads in MiXCR, one entry per CDR3 protein. The sample has more than 1,400,000 distinct CDR3 sequences, around two fifths seen once; the top ten hold 7% to 9%. The source material was blood. The source of these receptors is a woman between 18 and 29 years old in good health. CDR3s include the opening cysteine and the closing phenylalanine or tryptophan. The D gene is left open where the match is weak. Rows give clone size only sometimes, using once, few, many, or a class for an expanded clone.

TRBD1 | 17 | TRBJ1-1 | - | TRBV6-6 | CASSYAPGQGPNTEAFF | TGTGCCAGCAGTTACGCACCGGGACAGGGGCCGAACACTGAAGCTTTCTTT
- | 15 | TRBJ1-2 | few | TRBV7-3 | CASSLTGDGSYGYTF | TGTGCCAGCAGCTTAACAGGGGATGGGAGCTATGGCTACACCTTC
TRBD1 | 16 | TRBJ1-1 | once | TRBV7-2 | CASSFHGQGASTEAFF | TGTGCCAGCAGCTTCCATGGACAGGGGGCATCGACTGAAGCTTTCTTT
TRBD1 | 13 | TRBJ2-7 | few | TRBV10-3 | CAISGDSYYEQYF | TGTGCCATCAGCGGGGACAGCTACTACGAGCAGTACTTC
TRBD2 | 17 | TRBJ2-1 | - | TRBV4-1 | CASSQESLAGTYNEQFF | TGCGCCAGCAGCCAAGAGTCGCTAGCGGGGACCTACAATGAGCAGTTCTTC
TRBD1 | 15 | TRBJ1-5 | - | TRBV29-1 | CSVTGTGGINQPQHF | TGCAGCGTTACTGGGACAGGGGGTATCAATCAGCCCCAGCATTTT
TRBD2 | 17 | TRBJ2-1 | - | TRBV7-2 | CASSLEMTSGWGVEQFF | TGTGCCAGCAGCCTCGAAATGACTAGCGGGTGGGGGGTTGAGCAGTTCTTC
- | 16 | TRBJ2-2 | - | TRBV12-3/TRBV12-4 | CASSPLGILGTGELFF | TGTGCCAGCAGTCCCCTGGGGATTCTGGGCACCGGGGAGCTGTTTTTT
- | 12 | TRBJ2-7 | - | TRBV7-2 | CASGARTNEQYF | TGTGCCAGCGGGGCCCGGACCAATGAGCAGTACTTC
TRBD1 | 17 | TRBJ1-2 | - | TRBV6-6 | CASSYSGGREGNYGYTF | TGTGCCAGCAGTTACTCAGGGGGCAGAGAGGGTAACTATGGCTACACCTTC
- | 17 | TRBJ2-1 | - | TRBV6-5 | CASSYRDSVRFFNEQFF | TGTGCCAGCAGTTACCGTGATAGCGTCCGCTTCTTTAATGAGCAGTTCTTC
- | 12 | TRBJ2-5 | - | TRBV30 | CAWRAYQETQYF | TGTGCCTGGAGGGCTTACCAAGAGACCCAGTACTTC
- | 16 | TRBJ1-1 | - | TRBV14 | CASSQDQSTVNTEAFF | TGTGCCAGCAGCCAAGATCAGAGTACAGTGAACACTGAAGCTTTCTTT
- | 17 | TRBJ2-3 | once | TRBV3-1 | CASSQDIDKRGAYTQYF | TGTGCCAGCAGCCAAGATATTGATAAAAGGGGCGCATATACGCAGTATTTT
- | 16 | TRBJ2-7 | - | TRBV6-5 | CASRPGTGEISYEQYF | TGTGCCAGCAGACCAGGGACGGGGGAAATCTCCTACGAGCAGTACTTC
- | 12 | TRBJ1-4 | once | TRBV28 | CATRRLFEKLFF | TGTGCCACCCGTCGTTTGTTTGAAAAACTGTTTTTT
TRBD1 | 16 | TRBJ1-2 | - | TRBV6-6 | CAGSKTGTGGTDGYTF | TGTGCCGGCAGTAAGACCGGGACAGGGGGCACAGATGGCTACACCTTC
TRBD1 | 15 | TRBJ2-3 | few | TRBV27 | CASSLRDRGSDTQYF | TGTGCCAGCAGTTTAAGAGACAGGGGGTCAGATACGCAGTATTTT
TRBD1 | 15 | TRBJ2-3 | - | TRBV24-1 | CATSDPTGGGDTQYF | TGTGCCACCAGTGACCCGACAGGGGGAGGTGATACGCAGTATTTT
- | 15 | TRBJ2-7 | few | TRBV4-1 | CASSHMTGALDEQYF | TGCGCCAGCAGCCACATGACAGGCGCCCTTGACGAGCAGTACTTC
- | 15 | TRBJ1-2 | few | TRBV7-2 | CASSLGQGHYYGYTF | TGTGCCAGCAGCTTAGGGCAGGGACACTACTATGGCTACACCTTC
- | 16 | TRBJ1-2 | - | TRBV5-6 | CASSLEERQANYGYTF | TGTGCCAGCAGCTTGGAGGAAAGACAAGCTAACTATGGCTACACCTTC
TRBD2 | 14 | TRBJ2-2 | - | TRBV25-1 | CASRKGGSTGELFF | TGTGCCAGCAGAAAGGGCGGGAGTACCGGGGAGCTGTTTTTT
- | 15 | TRBJ1-4 | - | TRBV6-1 | CASSEFKGPPEKLFF | TGTGCCAGCAGTGAATTTAAGGGTCCGCCTGAAAAACTGTTTTTT